Below are 29 T cell receptor beta chains sequenced from a single sample in a study of T cells expressing NK-cell markers. One entry per CDR3 protein, without DNA, is what TCRdb gives after re-calling the 5' RACE reads. The specimen's table records a few hundred thousand distinct CDR3 sequences. The specimen was blood T cells: a sorted CD56 or NKG2C T cell subset, CD4+ or CD8+ T cells, or bulk PBMC T cells (not recorded which). The receptors stem from a man younger than 35 in good health.

The rearrangement joins TRBV5-1 to TRBJ2-3. CDR3 length: 14 amino acids. From germline, CDR1 is SGHRS and CDR2 YFSETQ. The CDR3 here is CASSLLGNTDTQYF.

The chain uses TRBV11-2 and TRBJ2-1; TCRdb's assignment of TRBD2 cannot be checked, as there is no DNA. Germline V gene data show CDR1 as SGHAT and CDR2 as FQNNGV. The CDR3 sequence is 15 residues long. CDR3 residues: CASSDGLAGGPEQFF.

The rearrangement joins TRBV20-1 to TRBJ1-5; TCRdb's D gene call, TRBD1, goes unchecked for lack of DNA. CDR1 and CDR2 from the germline V gene are DFQATT and SNEGSKA (reference sequence). This CDR3 has 15 residues. The CDR3 loop reads CSAPHGTGYSQPQHF.

Here the CDR3 reads CASSLAGTWEVFF. The J gene is TRBJ2-2, the V gene TRBV7-2; TCRdb gives TRBD1 as the D gene, but with no DNA this cannot be confirmed. The V gene's germline CDR1 is SGHTA and CDR2 FQGNSA. This CDR3 is built from 13 residues. The complete variable domain, with remaining parts taken from reference TRBV7-2 and TRBJ2-2, reads GAGVSQSPSNKVTEKGKDVELRCDPISGHTALYWYRQSLGQGLEFLIYFQGNSAPDKSGLPSDRFSAERTGGSVSTLTIQRTQQEDSAVYLCASSLAGTWEVFFGEGSRLTVL.

The V call is TRBV20-1, the J call TRBJ2-2; TCRdb's assignment of TRBD1 cannot be checked, as there is no DNA. CDR1 and CDR2 from the germline V gene are DFQATT and SNEGSKA (reference sequence). The CDR3 loop spans 15 amino acids. CDR3 sequence reads: CSVRGVLQSTGELFF.

The chain recombines TRBV3-1 with TRBJ1-3. The CDR3 spans 14 residues. Germline CDR1 reads LGHDT; CDR2 reads YNNKEL (reference sequence). The CDR3 loop reads CASSPRTDGNTIYF.

The J gene is TRBJ2-7, the V gene TRBV5-1; the TCRdb D gene call, TRBD2, has no DNA to confirm it. This CDR3 spans 15 amino acids. Germline V gives CDR1 SGHRS, CDR2 YFSETQ. The CDR3 spells CASSLAASQPYEQYF.

The chain carries TRBV11-3 and TRBJ2-1; the TRBD2 assignment by TCRdb is unverifiable without DNA. The CDR3 covers 17 residues. The V gene's germline CDR1 is SGHNT and CDR2 YENEEA. CDR3: CASSLGTGSGPYNEQFF.

V usage is TRBV19 and J usage is TRBJ1-6; TCRdb reports TRBD1, a call that lacks DNA to check it against. The CDR3 totals 16 residues. Germline V gene sequence: CDR1 LNHDA, CDR2 SQIVND (reference sequence). The CDR3 here is CASSKPDRGPNSPLHF.

The genes are TRBV7-6 and TRBJ2-7; lacking DNA, the TRBD2 call made by TCRdb goes unchecked. Germline V lookup: CDR1 SGHVS, CDR2 FNYEAQ. This CDR3 spans 15 amino acids. The CDR3 here is CASSLMEGSSYEQYF.

The chain links TRBV12-3 or TRBV12-4 to TRBJ2-6; absent DNA, TCRdb's TRBD1 call cannot be checked. This CDR3 comprises 14 residues. Here the CDR3 reads CATNDRAGANVLTF.

The genes are TRBV28 and TRBJ2-7; checking the TCRdb D call of TRBD1 is not possible without DNA. Germline assignment: CDR1 MDHEN and CDR2 SYDVKM. The CDR3 is 15 amino acids. The CDR3 loop reads CASSLGGGSIYEQYF. The full variable domain, with the rest looked up from reference TRBV28 and TRBJ2-7, is DVKVTQSSRYLVKRTGEKVFLECVQDMDHENMFWYRQDPGLGLRLIYFSYDVKMKEKGDIPEGYSVSREKKERFSLILESASTNQTSMYLCASSLGGGSIYEQYFGPGTRLTVT.

This rearrangement joins TRBV12-3 or TRBV12-4 to TRBJ1-3. This CDR3 is 13 amino acids long. CDR3 sequence: CASSFRVLNTIYF.

The chain joins TRBV12-3 or TRBV12-4 to TRBJ2-1; TCRdb calls TRBD2, which cannot be checked without DNA. CDR3 size: 15 residues. CDR3 region: CASNPREGSGNEQFF.

This chain links TRBV4-3 with TRBJ1-5. The CDR3 runs 15 residues. CDR1 is LGHNA and CDR2 is YSLEER in the germline V gene. CDR3 sequence reads: CASSQGLNSNQPQHF.

The rearrangement uses TRBV20-1 and TRBJ2-1; TCRdb indicates TRBD1, and absent DNA this call remains unverified. CDR1 DFQATT and CDR2 SNEGSKA come from the germline V gene (reference sequence). The CDR3 runs 14 residues. CDR3: CSASHHRGLNEQFF.

The chain combines TRBV5-4 with TRBJ2-3; TCRdb lists TRBD1, though no DNA is available to test this call. The length of the CDR3 is 14 residues. The germline gives CDR1 SGHNT, CDR2 YYREEE (reference sequence). This CDR3 reads CASSSNGRSPTQYF.

This chain joins TRBV11-2 and TRBJ2-2; TCRdb returns TRBD2, unconfirmable since there is no DNA. Germline CDR1 is SGHAT and CDR2 is FQNNGV. This CDR3 spans 14 amino acids. The CDR3 reads CASSPIAATGELFF.

The CDR3 reads CASSLAGGSSYEQYF. The V gene is TRBV12-3 or TRBV12-4, the J gene TRBJ2-7. This CDR3 is 15 amino acids long.

This rearrangement joins TRBV29-1 to TRBJ2-5; TCRdb's D call of TRBD2 is untestable without DNA. Germline CDR1 is SQVTM and CDR2 is ANQGSEA. CDR3 length: 17 residues. This chain's CDR3 is CSVFGLAGGASQETQYF.

V usage is TRBV20-1 and J usage is TRBJ2-5. Germline CDR1 DFQATT, CDR2 SNEGSKA (reference sequence). This CDR3 comprises 13 residues. The CDR3 protein is CSAIWTGGETQYF.

The J gene is TRBJ1-5, the V gene TRBV20-1; as DNA is missing, the TRBD1 call by TCRdb cannot be tested. CDR3 length: 15 residues. The germline CDR1 and CDR2 sequences are DFQATT and SNEGSKA (reference sequence). The CDR3 spells CSARDPSAPYQPQHF.

This chain joins TRBV12-3 or TRBV12-4 and TRBJ1-4; TCRdb gives TRBD1 as the D gene, but with no DNA this cannot be confirmed. This CDR3 region has 14 residues. This chain's CDR3 is CASRRLQADEKLFF.

CDR3 amino acids: CASSLPGLYNSPLHF. The chain links TRBV7-9 to TRBJ1-6; there is no DNA to check the TCRdb D call of TRBD1. The germline CDR1 and CDR2 sequences are SEHNR and FQNEAQ (reference sequence). This CDR3 has 15 amino acids.

V gene TRBV11-2 combines with J gene TRBJ2-1; the D call from TCRdb, TRBD1, cannot be confirmed without DNA. The CDR3 spans 16 residues. The germline CDR1 and CDR2 sequences are SGHAT and FQNNGV. The CDR3 is CASRHIRDRSNNEQFF.

The chain joins TRBV20-1 to TRBJ2-7. The CDR3 has 14 amino acids. Germline V gene sequence: CDR1 DFQATT, CDR2 SNEGSKA (reference sequence). The CDR3 sequence: CSARYRDLGYEQYF.

This rearrangement joins TRBV18 to TRBJ2-7. Looked up from germline, CDR1 is KGHSH and CDR2 is LQKENI. The CDR3 loop spans 12 amino acids. This CDR3 reads CASSPTSYEQYF.

The J gene is TRBJ2-3, the V gene TRBV7-2; the TCRdb call, TRBD1, lacks DNA for checking. Per the germline V gene, CDR1 is SGHTA and CDR2 is FQGNSA. This CDR3 is 14 amino acids long. CDR3 region: CASRTQGSGDTQYF.

The genes are TRBV3-1 and TRBJ1-5; the D gene TCRdb calls, TRBD1, cannot be checked with no DNA. This CDR3 has 13 amino acids. CDR1 and CDR2 (germline): LGHDT, YNNKEL (reference sequence). This CDR3 is CASSHRERQPQHF.